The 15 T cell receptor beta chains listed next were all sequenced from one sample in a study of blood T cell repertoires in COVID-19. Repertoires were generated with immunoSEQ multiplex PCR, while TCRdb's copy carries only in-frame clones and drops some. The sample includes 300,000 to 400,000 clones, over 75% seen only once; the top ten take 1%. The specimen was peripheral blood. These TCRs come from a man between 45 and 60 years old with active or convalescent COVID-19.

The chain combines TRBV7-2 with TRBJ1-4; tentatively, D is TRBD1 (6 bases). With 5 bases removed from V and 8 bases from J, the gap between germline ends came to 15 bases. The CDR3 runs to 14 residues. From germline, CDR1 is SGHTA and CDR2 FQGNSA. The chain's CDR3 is CASSGTWGQEKLFF. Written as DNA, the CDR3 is TGTGCCAGCAGCGGGACATGGGGGCAGGAAAAACTGTTTTTT.

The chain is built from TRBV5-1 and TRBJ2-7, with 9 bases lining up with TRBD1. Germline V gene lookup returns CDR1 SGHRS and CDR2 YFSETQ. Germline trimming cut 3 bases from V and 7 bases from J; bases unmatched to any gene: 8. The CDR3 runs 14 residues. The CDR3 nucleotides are TGCGCCAGCAGCTCGGGGGGACAGGGCAGGGAGCAGTACTTC. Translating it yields CASSSGGQGREQYF. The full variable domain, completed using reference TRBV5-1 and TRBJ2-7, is KAGVTQTPRYLIKTRGQQVTLSCSPISGHRSVSWYQQTPGQGLQFLFEYFSETQRNKGNFPGRFSGRQFSNSRSEMNVSTLELGDSALYLCASSSGGQGREQYFGPGTRLTVT.

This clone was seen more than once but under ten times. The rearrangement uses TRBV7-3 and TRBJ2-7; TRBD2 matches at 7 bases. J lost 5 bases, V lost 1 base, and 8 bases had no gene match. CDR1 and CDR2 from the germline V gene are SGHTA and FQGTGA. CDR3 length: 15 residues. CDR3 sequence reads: CASSLMAGEPHEQYF. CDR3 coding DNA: TGTGCCAGCAGCTTAATGGCGGGAGAGCCCCACGAGCAGTACTTC.

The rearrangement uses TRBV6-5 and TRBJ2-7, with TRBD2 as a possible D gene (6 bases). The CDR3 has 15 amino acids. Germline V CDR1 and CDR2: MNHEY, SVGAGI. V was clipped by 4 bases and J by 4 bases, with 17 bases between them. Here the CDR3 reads CASSWGLAPAYEQYF. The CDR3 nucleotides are TGTGCCAGCAGTTGGGGACTGGCTCCGGCGTACGAGCAGTACTTC.

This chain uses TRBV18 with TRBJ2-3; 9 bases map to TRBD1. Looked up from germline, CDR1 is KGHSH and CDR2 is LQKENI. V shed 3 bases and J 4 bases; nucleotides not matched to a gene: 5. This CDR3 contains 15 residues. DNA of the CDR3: TGTGCCAGCTCACCCCGGGACAGGGAGGCAGATACGCAGTATTTT. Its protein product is CASSPRDREADTQYF.

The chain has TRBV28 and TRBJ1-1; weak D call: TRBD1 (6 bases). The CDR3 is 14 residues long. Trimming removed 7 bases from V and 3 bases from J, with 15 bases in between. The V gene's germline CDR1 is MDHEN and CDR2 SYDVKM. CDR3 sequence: CASTLPGEYTEAFF. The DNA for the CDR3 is TGTGCCAGCACACTACCAGGGGAATACACTGAAGCTTTCTTT.

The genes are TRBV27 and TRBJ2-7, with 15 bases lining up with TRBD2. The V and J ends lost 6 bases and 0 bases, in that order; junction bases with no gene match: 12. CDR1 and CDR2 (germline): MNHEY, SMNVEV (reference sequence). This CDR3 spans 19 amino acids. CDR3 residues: CASRPRGLAGGRSSYEQYF. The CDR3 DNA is TGTGCCAGCAGGCCCCGGGGACTAGCGGGGGGCCGAAGCTCCTACGAGCAGTACTTC.

The CDR3 region is CASSPTPPGTGRYGYTF. The CDR3 DNA sequence: TGTGCCAGCAGTCCAACACCTCCAGGGACAGGACGCTATGGCTACACCTTC. V gene TRBV27 combines with J gene TRBJ1-2, with 8 nucleotides matching TRBD1. V gave up 5 bases and J gave up 4 bases; unmatched junction bases: 15. In germline, CDR1 is MNHEY, CDR2 SMNVEV (reference sequence). The CDR3 is 17 amino acids.

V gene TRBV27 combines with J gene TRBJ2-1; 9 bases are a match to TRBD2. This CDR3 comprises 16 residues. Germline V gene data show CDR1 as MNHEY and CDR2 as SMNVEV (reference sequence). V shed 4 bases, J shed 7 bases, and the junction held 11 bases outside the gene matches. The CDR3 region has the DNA TGTGCCAGCAGTTCCGTTATGCGGGGGGGTCTGAATGAGCAGTTCTTC. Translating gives CASSSVMRGGLNEQFF.

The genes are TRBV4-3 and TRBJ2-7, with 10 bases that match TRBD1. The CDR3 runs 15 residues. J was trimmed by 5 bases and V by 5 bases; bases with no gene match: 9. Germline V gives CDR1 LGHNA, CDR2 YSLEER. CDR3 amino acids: CASSYRDRGSDEQYF. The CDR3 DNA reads TGCGCCAGCAGCTACCGGGACAGGGGAAGTGACGAGCAGTACTTC.

This CDR3 is CSVETGGRFF. In DNA, the CDR3 is TGCAGCGTGGAAACAGGGGGGCGTTTTTTT. J is TRBJ1-4 and V is TRBV29-1; 8 positions match TRBD1. The CDR3 is 10 residues long. V was clipped by 6 bases and J by 17 bases; unmatched bases: 8. Per germline, CDR1 SQVTM and CDR2 ANQGSEA. The complete variable domain, with remaining parts taken from reference TRBV29-1 and TRBJ1-4, reads SAVISQKPSRDICQRGTSLTIQCQVDSQVTMMFWYRQQPGQSLTLIATANQGSEATYESGFVIDKFPISRPNLTFSTLTVSNMSPEDSSIYLCSVETGGRFFGSGTQLSVL.

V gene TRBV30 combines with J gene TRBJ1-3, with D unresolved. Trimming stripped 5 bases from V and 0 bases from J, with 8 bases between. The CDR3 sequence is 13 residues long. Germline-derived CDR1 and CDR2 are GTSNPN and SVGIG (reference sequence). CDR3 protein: CAWGVPSGNTIYF. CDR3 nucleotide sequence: TGTGCCTGGGGCGTCCCCTCTGGAAACACCATATATTTT.

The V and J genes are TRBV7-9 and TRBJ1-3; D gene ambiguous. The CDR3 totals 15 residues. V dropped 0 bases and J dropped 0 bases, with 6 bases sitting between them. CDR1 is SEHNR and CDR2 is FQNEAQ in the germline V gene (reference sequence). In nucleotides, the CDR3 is TGTGCCAGCAGCTTAGCCGGGGACTCTGGAAACACCATATATTTT. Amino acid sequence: CASSLAGDSGNTIYF.

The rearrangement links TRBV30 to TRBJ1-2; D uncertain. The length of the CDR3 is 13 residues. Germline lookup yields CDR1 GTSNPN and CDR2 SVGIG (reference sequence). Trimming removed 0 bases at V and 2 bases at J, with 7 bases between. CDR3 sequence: CAWSVELNYGYTF. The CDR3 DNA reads TGTGCCTGGAGTGTAGAGCTAAACTATGGCTACACCTTC. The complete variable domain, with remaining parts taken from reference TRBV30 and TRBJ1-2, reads SQTIHQWPATLVQPVGSPLSLECTVEGTSNPNLYWYRQAAGRGLQLLFYSVGIGQISSEVPQNLSASRPQDRQFILSSKKLLLSDSGFYLCAWSVELNYGYTFGSGTRLTVV.

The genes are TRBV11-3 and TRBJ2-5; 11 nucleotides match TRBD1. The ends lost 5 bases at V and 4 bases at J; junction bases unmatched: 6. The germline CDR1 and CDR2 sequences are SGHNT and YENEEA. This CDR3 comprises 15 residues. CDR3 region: CASSPGGTGGETQYF. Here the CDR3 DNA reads TGTGCCAGCAGCCCCGGAGGGACAGGGGGAGAGACCCAGTACTTC.